This is a list of T cell receptor beta chains from one sample in a study of blood T cell repertoires in COVID-19. Clones were sequenced by immunoSEQ multiplex PCR, and TCRdb holds only the in-frame ones, with some missing. Of over 85,000 clones listed, about 85% are singletons. Sequencing was done on a sample of peripheral blood. The receptors derive from a man aged 50 to 59 with active COVID-19. CDR3s include the opening cysteine and the closing phenylalanine or tryptophan. Fields, in order: D gene, clone size, V gene, J gene, CDR3 protein, CDR3 DNA. D genes are given only for firm matches. Not every row has a clone size; where given, it reads once, few, many or a size class.

TRBD1	-	TRBV5-1	TRBJ2-2	CASSLPLTGTGELFF	TGCGCCAGCAGCTTGCCGTTGACAGGGACCGGGGAGCTGTTTTTT
TRBD1	-	TRBV27	TRBJ1-1	CASSLQGVNTEAFF	TGTGCCAGCAGTTTACAGGGGGTAAACACTGAAGCTTTCTTT
-	-	TRBV11-2	TRBJ1-2	CASSPQQLSYGYTF	TGTGCCAGCAGCCCCCAACAGCTCAGCTATGGCTACACCTTC
TRBD1	-	TRBV15	TRBJ2-7	CATSRDNRGAYEQYF	TGTGCCACCAGCAGAGATAACAGGGGGGCATACGAGCAGTACTTC
TRBD1	few	TRBV5-5	TRBJ1-1	CASSFRDRGNTEAFF	TGTGCCAGCAGCTTCCGGGACAGGGGGAACACTGAAGCTTTCTTT
-	-	TRBV3-1/TRBV3-2	TRBJ1-6	CASSQEGRVGSPLHF	TGTGCCAGCAGCCAAGAGGGCAGGGTAGGGTCACCCCTCCACTTT
TRBD1	-	TRBV5-1	TRBJ1-2	CASSSTGGPYGYTF	TGCGCCAGCAGCTCAACAGGGGGCCCCTATGGCTACACCTTC
-	-	TRBV10-2	TRBJ2-7	CASSEFLYEQYF	TGCGCCAGCAGTGAATTCCTCTACGAGCAGTACTTC
-	-	TRBV24-1	TRBJ1-1	CAPTGRGARGNTEAFF	TGTGCCCCCACAGGGAGGGGGGCGCGGGGGAACACTGAAGCTTTCTTT
-	-	TRBV18	TRBJ2-1	CASSTTVGDNEQFF	TGTGCCAGCTCAACGACAGTGGGTGACAATGAGCAGTTCTTC
-	-	TRBV2	TRBJ2-7	CASSETRYEQYF	TGTGCCAGCAGTGAGACAAGGTACGAGCAGTACTTC
-	-	TRBV14	TRBJ1-5	CASSQRVGEGAQHF	TGTGCCAGCAGCCAAAGGGTGGGGGAGGGGGCCCAGCATTTT
-	-	TRBV11-2	TRBJ2-7	CASSFGGLGAYEQYF	TGTGCCAGCAGCTTCGGGGGGCTGGGGGCCTACGAGCAGTACTTC
-	once	TRBV3-1/TRBV3-2	TRBJ2-7	CASSQLPDNYEQYF	TGTGCCAGCAGCCAATTACCCGACAACTACGAGCAGTACTTC
TRBD1	-	TRBV27	TRBJ1-6	CASSIGQGARNSPLHF	TGTGCCAGCAGTATTGGACAGGGGGCACGGAATTCACCCCTCCACTTT
-	-	TRBV21-1	TRBJ2-3	CASSLLRAPAADTQYF	TGTGCCAGCAGCCTCTTACGGGCCCCAGCGGCAGATACGCAGTATTTT
TRBD2	-	TRBV6-5	TRBJ2-5	CASSYSWTSRETQYF	TGTGCCAGCAGTTACTCGTGGACTAGCAGGGAGACCCAGTACTTC
TRBD1	-	TRBV14	TRBJ1-1	CASSRDRVTEAFF	TGTGCCAGCAGCCGGGACAGGGTCACTGAAGCTTTCTTT
-	few	TRBV5-1	TRBJ2-2	CASSFLGDANTGELFF	TGCGCCAGCTCGTTCCTGGGAGATGCGAACACCGGGGAGCTGTTTTTT
-	-	TRBV29-1	TRBJ2-7	CSGGDSNYEQYF	TGCAGCGGGGGGGACAGCAATTACGAGCAGTACTTC
-	-	TRBV4-3	TRBJ1-1	CASSRTPSGLAEAFF	TGCGCCAGCAGCCGTACCCCGTCAGGGTTGGCTGAAGCTTTCTTT